The present entry profiles one T cell receptor (beta chain) with its context. Its specificity is unknown. From about 530 ng total RNA, TCR beta cDNA was generated with a primer in the constant region. Nested multiplex PCR, run for three rounds with slightly modified ARM-PCR, yielded TCR beta libraries. Each of the first two PCR rounds ran roughly 9 cycles with TRBV1-TRBV30 forward and C-beta reverse primers. From the multiplex PCR reads, TCRdb called clonotypes with MiXCR, one entry per CDR3 protein. The sample lists tens of thousands of distinct CDR3 sequences; about three quarters were seen once. The source material, about 17-31 mg of unsorted bulk tissue, was used to co-extract RNA and DNA. Surgical resection treated primary liver carcinoma in the patients. The germline gives CDR1 KGHDR, CDR2 SFDVKD. V dropped 9 bases and J dropped 3 bases, with 14 bases sitting between them. The CDR3 is 13 residues long.

These data are taken from a study of tumor-infiltrating lymphocytes in primary liver carcinoma. Study-level points and caveats: Pairs of tumor regions overlapped more than tumor-adjacent and tumor-blood pairs did.

The clonotype originates from a middle-aged man with primary liver carcinoma and hepatitis B virus infection. The V and J genes are TRBV24-1 and TRBJ2-7; D is unresolved. The sample was liver tumor tissue from sampling region 1. Subset of the sample: tumor region T1, superior pole. CDR3 DNA sequence: TGTGCCACCGGTGCACTGGACGGCTACGAGCAGTACTTC. Its translation: CATGALDGYEQYF.